Following are 31 T cell receptor beta chains from one sample sequenced in a study of shared clonotypes between healthy human individuals (dated by TCRdb to 2020 to 2021). CD8 naive samples were obtained by positive selection for CCR7 among CD45RO-negative cells, yielding a CD45RA+CCR7+ population from which TemRA cells were excluded. The library was built by means of the immunoSEQ multiplex PCR assay. Held by TCRdb, this immuneACCESS table contains in-frame sequences only and omits some clones. Under half of the omission traces to an unresolved V gene where checked; the cause of the rest is unknown. The table for this sample lists about 2.2 million clones; around 93% of them were counted only once. About 1.6% of the sample is in the top ten clones. Material for sequencing was naive CD8+ T cells from PBMCs. The sample's cell subset or site, from its label and the paper: CD45RA+CCR7+. These receptors all come from a man in his late teens or twenties in good health. Some clones in this sample may be carry-over from other donors' samples.

This rearrangement joins TRBV6-1 to TRBJ1-1; D remains ambiguous. The CDR3 spans 14 residues. The V end lost 2 bases, the J end lost 0 bases, and 7 bases lay between the germline ends. Germline assignment: CDR1 MNHNS and CDR2 SASEGT. The CDR3 region is CASSEFRMNTEAFF. The CDR3 coding sequence is TGTGCCAGCAGTGAATTCAGAATGAACACTGAAGCTTTCTTT.

The CDR3: CASSFGLAGVTSYNEQFF. The CDR3 bases are TGTGCCAGCAGCTTTGGACTAGCGGGAGTTACCTCCTACAATGAGCAGTTCTTC. The J gene is TRBJ2-1, the V gene TRBV7-9; TRBD2 matches at 13 bases. CDR1 and CDR2 from the germline V gene are SEHNR and FQNEAQ (reference sequence). The CDR3 is 18 residues long. The V segment lost 3 bases and the J segment 0 bases; nucleotides outside the gene matches: 5.

V usage is TRBV28 and J usage is TRBJ2-7; D might be TRBD1 or TRBD2, each matching 8 bases. Deletions cut 4 bases from V and 4 bases from J, with 14 bases between. The CDR3 is made up of 14 amino acids. The germline gives CDR1 MDHEN, CDR2 SYDVKM. As DNA, the CDR3 is TGTGCCAGCAGTTGGACAGGGACTAGGTACGAGCAGTACTTC. Translating it yields CASSWTGTRYEQYF.

The chain uses TRBV12-5 and TRBJ1-5; no firm D call. The V end lost 3 bases, the J end lost 0 bases, and 3 bases lay between the germline ends. The CDR3 extends over 13 amino acids. Germline CDR1 is LGHNT and CDR2 is FRNRAP. CDR3: CASGFGSNQPQHF. In DNA form, the CDR3 reads TGTGCTAGTGGTTTCGGTAGCAATCAGCCCCAGCATTTT.

In this sample, this clone turned up a few times. The V gene is TRBV30, the J gene TRBJ1-1; possible D gene TRBD1, 5 bases. From germline, CDR1 is GTSNPN and CDR2 SVGIG (reference sequence). Trimming left V 4 bases short and J 11 bases short, with 23 bases between. CDR3 size: 14 residues. CDR3 residues: CAWTPSAGIDLAFF. The DNA for the CDR3 is TGTGCCTGGACCCCCTCGGCAGGGATAGATCTGGCTTTCTTT.

The CDR3: CASSHVRGLANTGELFF. In nucleotides, the CDR3 is TGTGCCAGCAGCCATGTCAGGGGGCTTGCGAACACCGGGGAGCTGTTTTTT. The V and J genes are TRBV7-9 and TRBJ2-2; 8 nucleotides agree with TRBD1. Germline CDR1 SEHNR, CDR2 FQNEAQ (reference sequence). J lost 0 bases, V lost 5 bases, and 8 bases had no gene match. The CDR3 sequence is 17 residues long.

This clone has more than one count but fewer than ten. The rearrangement uses TRBV10-3 and TRBJ1-4; D is unresolved. The CDR3 is 14 amino acids. Germline lookup yields CDR1 ENHRY and CDR2 SYGVKD. The V and J ends lost 0 bases and 7 bases respectively, with 9 bases between them. The CDR3 region has the DNA TGTGCCATCAGTGAGTCACCCTGGAGTGAAAAACTGTTTTTT. Residues: CAISESPWSEKLFF.

The CDR3 sequence: CASSWTGPSGELFF. The CDR3 nucleotides are TGTGCCAGCAGCTGGACAGGGCCCAGCGGGGAGCTGTTTTTT. J is TRBJ2-2 and V is TRBV7-2; 8 positions match TRBD1. CDR1 and CDR2 from the germline V gene are SGHTA and FQGNSA. V shed 4 bases and J 7 bases; nucleotides not matched to a gene: 5. This CDR3 has 14 amino acids.

The chain is built from TRBV30 and TRBJ2-2; maybe TRBD2 (6 bases). The germline CDR1 and CDR2 sequences are GTSNPN and SVGIG (reference sequence). The V end was cut by 2 bases, the J end by 7 bases, with 29 bases between. The CDR3 is 19 amino acids. In DNA form, the CDR3 reads TGTGCCTGGAGTCCAATAACCCTCGCCGGGGGAGGCCGCTTCGGGGAGCTGTTTTTT. This encodes CAWSPITLAGGGRFGELFF.

The genes are TRBV4-3 and TRBJ2-1; D gene uncertain. CDR1 and CDR2 (germline): LGHNA, YSLEER. Trimming took 0 bases from V and 0 from J, leaving 15 bases between them. The CDR3 covers 18 residues. CDR3 region: CASSQDLMETSSYNEQFF. The CDR3 DNA reads TGCGCCAGCAGCCAAGATCTGATGGAGACCAGCTCCTACAATGAGCAGTTCTTC.

V and J are TRBV29-1 and TRBJ2-1; 8 bases match TRBD2. This CDR3 is 16 amino acids long. Germline CDR1 is SQVTM and CDR2 is ANQGSEA. The junction had 10 bases not matched to a gene; V was cut back by 6 bases and J by 0 bases. Here the CDR3 reads CSVSGGSGSSYNEQFF. CDR3 bases: TGCAGCGTATCCGGGGGGAGCGGGAGCTCCTACAATGAGCAGTTCTTC.

This chain links TRBV27 with TRBJ2-7; 7 bases fit TRBD1. With V trimmed by 4 bases and J by 2 bases, 8 bases remained unmatched. From germline, CDR1 is MNHEY and CDR2 SMNVEV (reference sequence). This CDR3 has 15 residues. CDR3 sequence: CASSSLDRVAYEQYF. In DNA, the CDR3 is TGTGCCAGCAGTTCCTTAGACAGGGTCGCCTACGAGCAGTACTTC.

The V call is TRBV28, the J call TRBJ1-1; D not certain. Germline V CDR1 and CDR2: MDHEN, SYDVKM. V was trimmed by 6 bases and J by 1 base, leaving 9 bases between them. The CDR3 sequence is 13 residues long. Written as DNA, the CDR3 is TGTGCCAGCAGGCATACAGAGAACACTGAAGCTTTCTTT. Its translation: CASRHTENTEAFF.

This clone was seen a single time. V is TRBV28 and J is TRBJ2-7; tentative D call: TRBD1 (5 bases). Germline V gives CDR1 MDHEN, CDR2 SYDVKM. The CDR3 extends over 16 amino acids. The V and J ends lost 4 bases and 2 bases respectively, with 18 bases between them. The CDR3 DNA follows: TGTGCCAGCAGTTACCAGGGCCCCATGGTCGCCTACGAGCAGTACTTC. Its translation is CASSYQGPMVAYEQYF. The variable domain in full, with the rest retrieved from reference TRBV28 and TRBJ2-7, is DVKVTQSSRYLVKRTGEKVFLECVQDMDHENMFWYRQDPGLGLRLIYFSYDVKMKEKGDIPEGYSVSREKKERFSLILESASTNQTSMYLCASSYQGPMVAYEQYFGPGTRLTVT.

The V and J genes are TRBV19 and TRBJ2-2, with D perhaps TRBD1 or TRBD2 (8 bases each). This CDR3 has 15 amino acids. Germline CDR1 and CDR2: LNHDA and SQIVND (reference sequence). Between the trimmed V and J ends, which lost 9 bases and 5 bases, there was a span of 19 bases. DNA for the CDR3: TGTGCCAGCCAGGGGGCGGGAGGAGTAACCGGGGAGCTGTTTTTT. This translates into CASQGAGGVTGELFF.

This clone was detected only a few times. The rearrangement links TRBV7-6 to TRBJ2-7; no definite D call. Germline loops: CDR1 SGHVS, CDR2 FNYEAQ. The CDR3 totals 14 residues. Trimming stripped 3 bases from V and 0 bases from J, with 9 bases between. CDR3 protein: CASSLLPNSYEQYF. In nucleotides, the CDR3 is TGTGCCAGCAGCTTGCTTCCAAACTCCTACGAGCAGTACTTC.

A few counts support this clone. The chain carries TRBV4-1 and TRBJ2-2; D might be TRBD1 (5 bases). The CDR3 extends over 15 amino acids. Trimming took 5 bases from V and 0 from J, leaving 10 bases between them. Germline loops: CDR1 MGHRA, CDR2 YSYEKL. CDR3 coding DNA: TGCGCCAGCAGCTTCGACAGATCGAACACCGGGGAGCTGTTTTTT. It yields the protein CASSFDRSNTGELFF.

The chain couples TRBV27 to TRBJ1-5, with D unresolved. CDR3 length: 15 residues. Deletions cut 6 bases from V and 7 bases from J, with 19 bases between. The germline V gene has CDR1 MNHEY and CDR2 SMNVEV (reference sequence). The DNA of the CDR3 is TGTGCCAGCAGACCAGACCGGGCCGCGGCCCAGCCCCAGCATTTT. Protein product: CASRPDRAAAQPQHF.

The chain is built from TRBV7-6 and TRBJ2-7; D is unresolved. Germline CDR1 and CDR2: SGHVS and FNYEAQ. V shed 5 bases and J shed 2 bases, with 16 bases lying between them. The CDR3 length is 15 residues. CDR3 nucleotide sequence: TGTGCCAGCAGCCCCCCCCGGGCCGACCCCTACGAGCAGTACTTC. It specifies CASSPPRADPYEQYF.

To note about this clone: The identical CDR3 is also encoded by other nucleotide sequences in the sample. This sequence joins TRBV4-3 and TRBJ2-3, with a possible D match to TRBD2 (5 bases). The germline V and J ends were trimmed by 0 bases and 3 bases, with 10 bases remaining between them. CDR1 LGHNA and CDR2 YSLEER come from the germline V gene. The CDR3 runs 15 residues. CDR3 sequence (DNA): TGCGCCAGCAGCCAAGATGGGAGTAGTACAGATACGCAGTATTTT. Residues: CASSQDGSSTDTQYF.

The sample holds one count of this clone. This sequence joins TRBV11-2 and TRBJ2-5, with 7 positions matching TRBD1. V was clipped by 1 base and J by 0 bases; unmatched bases: 8. The germline gives CDR1 SGHAT, CDR2 FQNNGV. The CDR3 has 17 residues. The CDR3 loop reads CASSLVATDRDQETQYF. The CDR3 DNA reads TGTGCCAGCAGCTTAGTTGCTACCGACAGGGACCAAGAGACCCAGTACTTC.

This chain connects TRBV5-4 to TRBJ2-7; D remains unclear. V was trimmed by 2 bases and J by 7 bases, leaving 10 bases between them. This CDR3 is 12 amino acids long. Germline V CDR1 and CDR2: SGHNT, YYREEE (reference sequence). The CDR3 loop is CASSFLEMEQYF. Written as DNA, the CDR3 is TGTGCCAGCAGCTTTTTGGAAATGGAGCAGTACTTC.

The genes are TRBV4-1 and TRBJ2-7; maybe TRBD2 (7 bases). Trimming removed 4 bases at V and 7 bases at J, with 23 bases between. CDR1 and CDR2 (germline): MGHRA, YSYEKL. The CDR3 is made up of 16 amino acids. The CDR3 bases are TGCGCCAGCAGCCTAGGGGGGGAGGGTTCGTTTTGGGAGCAGTACTTC. Its translation: CASSLGGEGSFWEQYF.

CDR3 sequence reads: CASSLAPLNRQFF. Here the CDR3 DNA reads TGTGCCAGCAGCTTAGCTCCCCTAAATAGGCAGTTCTTC. V usage is TRBV11-3 and J usage is TRBJ2-1; D remains unclear. This CDR3 region has 13 residues. Germline-derived CDR1 and CDR2 are SGHNT and YENEEA. V was cut by 1 base and J by 12 bases, with 13 bases left in between.

V usage is TRBV7-9 and J usage is TRBJ2-5; TRBD2 aligns across 9 bases. Germline V gene sequence: CDR1 SEHNR, CDR2 FQNEAQ (reference sequence). After removal of 5 bases from V and 6 bases from J, the junction contained 7 bases not matched to a gene. The CDR3 contains 14 residues. The CDR3 is CASSISGSEKTQYF. The CDR3 DNA reads TGTGCCAGCAGCATTAGCGGGAGTGAAAAGACCCAGTACTTC.

This clone was detected only once. V is TRBV27 and J is TRBJ1-5; 7 positions match TRBD1. Trimming at V came to 6 bases and at J to 0 bases, leaving 2 bases not matched to a gene. This CDR3 has 14 residues. The germline V gene has CDR1 MNHEY and CDR2 SMNVEV (reference sequence). CDR3 in DNA: TGTGCCAGCAGCGGACAGGTTAGCAATCAGCCCCAGCATTTT. It yields the protein CASSGQVSNQPQHF.

This clone showed up just once. The chain carries TRBV29-1 and TRBJ2-3; no clear D gene. The CDR3 totals 13 residues. Trimming cost V 6 bases and J 4 bases, with 14 bases left between them. Per the germline V gene, CDR1 is SQVTM and CDR2 is ANQGSEA. The CDR3: CSVPLEMSDTQYF. The CDR3 nucleotides read TGCAGCGTGCCCTTAGAAATGTCAGATACGCAGTATTTT.

The CDR3 loop is CASSAGQGATEAFF. The CDR3 DNA reads TGTGCCAGCAGCGCGGGACAGGGGGCGACTGAAGCTTTCTTT. The chain uses TRBV11-2 and TRBJ1-1; TRBD1 aligns across 12 bases. V shed 5 bases, J shed 5 bases, and the junction held 3 bases outside the gene matches. The germline gives CDR1 SGHAT, CDR2 FQNNGV. The CDR3 is 14 amino acids.

The chain uses TRBV28 and TRBJ2-6; no definite D call. The CDR3 has 22 residues. CDR1 is MDHEN, CDR2 SYDVKM, per germline. The V end was cut by 4 bases, the J end by 1 base, with 29 bases between. The CDR3 DNA follows: TGTGCCAGCAGTTCACCTCCTATAGGGTCCAGGACGAGGATTTCTGGGGCCAACGTCCTGACTTTC. This encodes CASSSPPIGSRTRISGANVLTF. Full variable domain (rest looked up from reference TRBV28 and TRBJ2-6): DVKVTQSSRYLVKRTGEKVFLECVQDMDHENMFWYRQDPGLGLRLIYFSYDVKMKEKGDIPEGYSVSREKKERFSLILESASTNQTSMYLCASSSPPIGSRTRISGANVLTFGAGSRLTVL.

The rearrangement joins TRBV25-1 to TRBJ1-2; D not certain. Trimming left V 3 bases short and J 4 bases short, with 12 bases between. This CDR3 contains 14 residues. Germline V gives CDR1 MGHDK, CDR2 SYGVNS. Here the CDR3 reads CASSEFGGSYGYTF. The CDR3 DNA sequence: TGTGCCAGCAGTGAGTTCGGAGGGAGCTATGGCTACACCTTC.

The chain employs TRBV18 and TRBJ2-2, with D possibly being TRBD1 or TRBD2 (5 bases each). Germline V gene data show CDR1 as KGHSH and CDR2 as LQKENI. Trimming pared 5 bases from V and 2 bases from J, leaving 18 bases between. The CDR3 sequence is 17 residues long. CDR3 in DNA: TGTGCCAGCTCATCCTGGCGGTCGGGGCCAAACACCGGGGAGCTGTTTTTT. Translation: CASSSWRSGPNTGELFF.